This T cell receptor (beta chain) was recovered during a study of blood T cell repertoires in COVID-19. The protocol was immunoSEQ multiplex PCR, while the TCRdb copy is restricted to in-frame clones and leaves out a portion. The sample holds about 59,000 clones, 60% to 80% seen once. Germline assignment: CDR1 MDHEN and CDR2 SYDVKM. CDR3 length: 15 amino acids. The J segment lost 10 bases and the V segment lost 6 bases, leaving 12 bases of the junction unmatched. The chain recombines TRBV28 with TRBJ1-6; 7 nucleotides match TRBD1. This clonotype originated in a man aged 55 to 70 with acute or convalescent COVID-19. What was sequenced was peripheral blood. Here the CDR3 reads CASSIPGGAGSPLHF. CDR3 bases: TGTGCCAGCAGCATCCCAGGGGGAGCTGGATCACCCCTCCACTTT.